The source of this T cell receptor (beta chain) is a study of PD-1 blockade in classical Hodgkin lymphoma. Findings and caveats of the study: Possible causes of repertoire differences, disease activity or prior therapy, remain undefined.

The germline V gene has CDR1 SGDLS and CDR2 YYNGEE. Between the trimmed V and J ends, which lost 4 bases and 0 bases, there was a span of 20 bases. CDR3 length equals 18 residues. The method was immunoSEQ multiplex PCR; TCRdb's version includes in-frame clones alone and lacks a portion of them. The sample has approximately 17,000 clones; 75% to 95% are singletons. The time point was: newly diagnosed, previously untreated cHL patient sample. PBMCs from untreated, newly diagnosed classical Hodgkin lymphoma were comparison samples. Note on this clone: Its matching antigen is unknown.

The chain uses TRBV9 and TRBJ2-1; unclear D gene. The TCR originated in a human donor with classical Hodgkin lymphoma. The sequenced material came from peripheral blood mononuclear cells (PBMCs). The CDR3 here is CASSPDPLSRGSYNEQFF. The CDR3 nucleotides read TGTGCCAGCAGCCCCGACCCTCTCTCTAGAGGCTCCTACAATGAGCAGTTCTTC.